This entry lists 29 T cell receptor beta chains sequenced from one sample in a study of T cells in Graves' hyperthyroidism and ophthalmopathy. RNA transcripts were the template for amplifying TCR beta CDR3 regions. HTBI primers were the set used in a first-round RT-PCR of the TCR CDR3. From the multiplex PCR reads, TCRdb called clonotypes with MiXCR, one entry per CDR3 protein. There are about 200,000 distinct CDR3 sequences in the sample; about 16% occur only once, and approximately 40% lies in the top ten. The sequencing input was blood. These receptors came from a man aged 35-49 years with Graves' hyperthyroidism.

There are a few counts of this clonotype. V usage is TRBV4-3 and J usage is TRBJ2-7; D is undetermined. The V and J ends lost 0 bases and 3 bases respectively, with 12 bases between them. The V gene's germline CDR1 is LGHNA and CDR2 YSLEER. The CDR3 loop spans 15 amino acids. The CDR3 spells CASSQDRPTIYEQYF. CDR3 bases: TGCGCCAGCAGCCAAGATAGGCCTACCATCTACGAGCAGTACTTC.

This clonotype was observed at least ten times. The chain links TRBV10-3 to TRBJ1-2; D possibly corresponds to TRBD1 (6 bases). The CDR3 runs to 13 residues. CDR1 is ENHRY and CDR2 is SYGVKD in the germline V gene. V dropped 3 bases and J dropped 6 bases, with 11 bases sitting between them. CDR3 nucleotides: TGTGCCATCAGTGACTATCGGACAGATGGCTACACCTTC. Protein sequence: CAISDYRTDGYTF.

This clonotype was counted many times. J is TRBJ2-5 and V is TRBV15; D is possibly TRBD2 (5 bases). V was cut by 0 bases and J by 2 bases, with 10 bases left in between. Germline-derived CDR1 and CDR2 are LNHNV and YYDKDF (reference sequence). The CDR3 spans 15 residues. The CDR3 coding sequence is TGTGCCACCAGCAGAGATCCCGGGGTACAAGAGACCCAGTACTTC. Protein sequence: CATSRDPGVQETQYF.

This clonotype was counted ten times or more. V usage is TRBV6-5 and J usage is TRBJ1-4, with D possibly being TRBD1 (5 bases). V lost 0 bases and J lost 11, with 13 bases in between. In germline, CDR1 is MNHEY, CDR2 SVGAGI. CDR3 length: 14 amino acids. CDR3 coding DNA: TGTGCCAGCAGTTACTCGACAGCGAATGGTAAACTGTTTTTT. Translating gives CASSYSTANGKLFF.

This sequence joins TRBV28 and TRBJ2-5, with D uncertain. The germline gives CDR1 MDHEN, CDR2 SYDVKM. The CDR3 is 15 residues long. V was cut by 4 bases and J by 2 bases, with 14 bases left in between. CDR3 residues: CASSWIGKQQETQYF. The CDR3, as DNA: TGTGCCAGCAGTTGGATAGGGAAACAACAAGAGACCCAGTACTTC.

This clonotype has more than one count but fewer than ten. This chain joins TRBV4-1 and TRBJ1-6; D unclear. Germline CDR1 and CDR2: MGHRA and YSYEKL. The V end was cut by 1 base, the J end by 13 bases, with 17 bases between. This CDR3 has 15 amino acids. The CDR3, as DNA: TGCGCCAGCAGCCAAGGCGGGCGGACGTCCGGGCCCCTCCACTTT. Protein product: CASSQGGRTSGPLHF.

At least ten counts were recorded for this clonotype. The rearrangement uses TRBV2 and TRBJ2-1; a weak D match, TRBD2 (5 bases). Germline CDR1 and CDR2: SNHLY and FYNNEI. The CDR3 has 14 residues. V lost 4 bases and J 8 bases, leaving 15 bases between the germline ends. CDR3 coding DNA: TGTGCCAGCAGTGTCTCGTACGGGGTGGATGAGCAGTTCTTC. Its protein product is CASSVSYGVDEQFF.

This clonotype was seen a few times. This sequence may be a read error, since a much larger clone differs from it by one base. This chain joins TRBV6-2 or TRBV6-3 and TRBJ2-5; 11 bases agree with TRBD1. This CDR3 contains 16 residues. V was clipped by 5 bases and J by 2 bases; unmatched bases: 7. The germline gives CDR1 MNHEY, CDR2 SVGEGT. The CDR3 protein is CASSPPGQGAQETQYF. CDR3 DNA: TGTGCCAGCAGTCCCCCAGGACAGGGGGCTCAAGAGACCCAGTACTTC.

This clonotype was picked up many times. This sequence joins TRBV6-1 and TRBJ2-1; 8 bases line up with TRBD2. The CDR3 spans 14 residues. Germline CDR1 MNHNS, CDR2 SASEGT. V lost 9 bases and J lost 8; bases outside the gene matches: 12. In DNA, the CDR3 is TGTGCCAGACGGGGGTCGGGGGGGGGTTATGAGCAGTTCTTC. Protein sequence: CARRGSGGGYEQFF.

The chain couples TRBV27 to TRBJ2-7; 8 positions match TRBD1. With V trimmed by 6 bases and J by 2 bases, 9 bases remained unmatched. Germline CDR1 and CDR2: MNHEY and SMNVEV (reference sequence). This CDR3 region has 15 residues. The CDR3 DNA reads TGTGCCAGCAGCCCCAACAGGGGGACCACCTACGAGCAGTACTTC. Residues: CASSPNRGTTYEQYF.

This clonotype appeared many times. The rearrangement uses TRBV7-8 and TRBJ1-5, with a tentative D call TRBD1 (6 bases). Germline CDR1 SGHVS, CDR2 FQNEAQ. This CDR3 contains 14 residues. V was pared by 0 bases and J by 6 bases, with 9 bases between. CDR3 nucleotide sequence: TGTGCCAGCAGCTTAGCATTGGGGGCTCAGCCCCAGCATTTT. This translates into CASSLALGAQPQHF.

This clonotype has at least ten counts. The chain recombines TRBV2 with TRBJ2-5, with 13 bases identical to TRBD2. CDR3 length: 15 residues. CDR1 and CDR2 from the germline V gene are SNHLY and FYNNEI. Trimming took 7 bases from V and 1 from J; bases not matched to a gene: 3. The CDR3 here is CASIRTSGGQETQYF. CDR3 coding DNA: TGTGCCAGCATCCGGACTAGCGGGGGCCAAGAGACCCAGTACTTC.

This clonotype was recorded many times. This sequence joins TRBV5-1 and TRBJ2-1; D is ambiguous. Germline CDR1 reads SGHRS; CDR2 reads YFSETQ. V gave up 0 bases and J gave up 10 bases, with 5 bases separating them. The CDR3 totals 11 residues. CDR3 in DNA: TGCGCCAGCAGCTTGGGTAGGGAGCAGTTCTTC. It yields the protein CASSLGREQFF. Full variable domain (outside the CDR3, taken from reference TRBV5-1 and TRBJ2-1): KAGVTQTPRYLIKTRGQQVTLSCSPISGHRSVSWYQQTPGQGLQFLFEYFSETQRNKGNFPGRFSGRQFSNSRSEMNVSTLELGDSALYLCASSLGREQFFGPGTRLTVL.

This chain links TRBV4-3 with TRBJ1-3; no definite D call. V dropped 1 base and J dropped 0 bases, with 7 bases sitting between them. Germline CDR1 LGHNA, CDR2 YSLEER. CDR3 length equals 15 residues. The DNA for the CDR3 is TGCGCCAGCAGCCAAGCCAGTAGCTCTGGAAACACCATATATTTT. Translated, it gives CASSQASSSGNTIYF.

Ten or more counts support this clonotype. The V gene is TRBV3-1, the J gene TRBJ2-7; no definite D call. Germline CDR1 reads LGHDT; CDR2 reads YNNKEL (reference sequence). The V end was cut by 5 bases, the J end by 4 bases, with 6 bases between. The CDR3 totals 11 residues. In DNA form, the CDR3 reads TGTGCCAGCAGCGGTAGGTACGAGCAGTACTTC. This translates into CASSGRYEQYF.

This clonotype has ten or more counts. This chain joins TRBV30 and TRBJ1-4; D is unresolved. The length of the CDR3 is 14 residues. Deletions cut 3 bases from V and 3 bases from J, with 11 bases between. Per germline, CDR1 GTSNPN and CDR2 SVGIG (reference sequence). The CDR3 here is CAWSYGRANEKLFF. The CDR3 DNA is TGTGCCTGGAGCTATGGGCGGGCTAATGAAAAACTGTTTTTT.

This clonotype was seen many times. The rearrangement uses TRBV28 and TRBJ2-5, with a weak D call TRBD2 (5 bases). Germline V gene data show CDR1 as MDHEN and CDR2 as SYDVKM. Trimming left V 6 bases short and J 1 base short, with 9 bases between. The CDR3 has 13 amino acids. DNA of the CDR3: TGTGCCAGCAGCGGGGAAGTCCAAGAGACCCAGTACTTC. Amino acids: CASSGEVQETQYF. Supplemented by reference TRBV28 and TRBJ2-5, the full variable domain reads DVKVTQSSRYLVKRTGEKVFLECVQDMDHENMFWYRQDPGLGLRLIYFSYDVKMKEKGDIPEGYSVSREKKERFSLILESASTNQTSMYLCASSGEVQETQYFGPGTRLLVL.

This clonotype came up many times. V gene TRBV30 combines with J gene TRBJ1-3; no clear D. CDR1 is GTSNPN, CDR2 SVGIG, per germline (reference sequence). The CDR3 runs 15 residues. V gave up 3 bases and J gave up 0 bases, with 12 bases separating them. Here the CDR3 DNA reads TGTGCCTGGAGCCCAAGGAGGTTCTCTGGAAACACCATATATTTT. Translating gives CAWSPRRFSGNTIYF. Full variable domain (outside the CDR3, taken from reference TRBV30 and TRBJ1-3): SQTIHQWPATLVQPVGSPLSLECTVEGTSNPNLYWYRQAAGRGLQLLFYSVGIGQISSEVPQNLSASRPQDRQFILSSKKLLLSDSGFYLCAWSPRRFSGNTIYFGEGSWLTVV.

The CDR3 sequence is CASSLSPGQGAGEQYF. The CDR3, as DNA: TGTGCCAGCAGTTTAAGCCCGGGACAGGGGGCGGGCGAGCAGTACTTC. The chain couples TRBV28 to TRBJ2-7; 12 bases line up with TRBD1. This CDR3 has 16 amino acids. Germline V gives CDR1 MDHEN, CDR2 SYDVKM. After removal of 2 bases from V and 6 bases from J, the junction contained 8 bases not matched to a gene.

This clonotype was observed a few times. V and J are TRBV20-1 and TRBJ2-3, with D unresolved. V dropped 1 base and J dropped 0 bases, with 14 bases sitting between them. Germline assignment: CDR1 DFQATT and CDR2 SNEGSKA (reference sequence). This CDR3 region has 16 residues. Here the CDR3 reads CSARGLRAPSTDTQYF. The DNA of the CDR3 is TGCAGTGCTAGAGGCCTCCGGGCACCTAGCACAGATACGCAGTATTTT.

This clonotype was picked up a small number of times. The chain has TRBV5-6 and TRBJ1-5, with D possibly matching TRBD1 (6 bases). Germline CDR1 and CDR2: SGHDT and YYEEEE. V was clipped by 0 bases and J by 2 bases, with 12 bases between them. The CDR3 runs 16 residues. The CDR3 DNA sequence: TGTGCCAGCAGCTTGGGGGGGGCGTGGGGCAATCAGCCCCAGCATTTT. Translating gives CASSLGGAWGNQPQHF.

This clonotype was seen at least ten times. The chain couples TRBV20-1 to TRBJ1-6; 9 bases match TRBD1. Germline values: CDR1 DFQATT, CDR2 SNEGSKA (reference sequence). V shed 1 base and J 5 bases; nucleotides not matched to a gene: 6. The CDR3 is 16 amino acids. The DNA of the CDR3 is TGCAGTGCTAGAGTCCGACAGGGGGAAGATAATTCACCCCTCCACTTT. It codes for CSARVRQGEDNSPLHF.

This sequence joins TRBV6-2 or TRBV6-3 and TRBJ2-7, with unresolved D. CDR3 length equals 15 residues. Deletions cut 6 bases from V and 2 bases from J, with 17 bases between. The germline gives CDR1 MNHEY, CDR2 SVGEGT. The DNA of the CDR3 is TGTGCCAGCAGCCAAGAACAGACTCGAGCCTACGAGCAGTACTTC. It encodes CASSQEQTRAYEQYF.

At least ten counts were recorded for this clonotype. The chain couples TRBV5-1 to TRBJ1-5; D possibly corresponds to TRBD1 (5 bases). Trimming pared 0 bases from V and 0 bases from J, leaving 7 bases between. The germline V gene has CDR1 SGHRS and CDR2 YFSETQ. The CDR3 is made up of 15 amino acids. CDR3 loop: CASSLAGSSNQPQHF. For the CDR3, the DNA is TGCGCCAGCAGCTTGGCAGGGAGTAGCAATCAGCCCCAGCATTTT.

This clonotype was seen many times. This rearrangement joins TRBV6-1 to TRBJ2-7; 9 nucleotides align to TRBD1. With 6 bases clipped from V and 4 bases from J, the junction kept 4 bases outside the gene matches. CDR1 is MNHNS and CDR2 is SASEGT in the germline V gene. This CDR3 contains 13 residues. The CDR3 nucleotides read TGTGCCAGCAGGCCGGGACAGGGTTACGAGCAGTACTTC. Protein: CASRPGQGYEQYF.

There are many counts of this clonotype. The rearrangement links TRBV7-2 to TRBJ2-3, with D maybe TRBD1 (6 bases). The CDR3 loop spans 15 amino acids. V lost 0 bases to trimming and J lost 6 bases, with 13 bases between them. The V gene's germline CDR1 is SGHTA and CDR2 FQGNSA. The chain's CDR3 is CASSLAQGPGDTQYF. As DNA, the CDR3 is TGTGCCAGCAGCTTAGCGCAGGGGCCGGGGGATACGCAGTATTTT.

This clonotype was counted at least ten times. The V gene is TRBV28, the J gene TRBJ1-4; D possibly corresponds to TRBD1 (5 bases). Germline V gene lookup returns CDR1 MDHEN and CDR2 SYDVKM. This CDR3 is 15 amino acids long. Trimming shortened V by 6 bases and J by 6 bases, and 17 bases separated the two germline ends. The CDR3 sequence: CASRRAGSRDEKLFF. CDR3 bases: TGTGCCAGCAGGAGGGCAGGGAGCCGTGATGAAAAACTGTTTTTT. Full variable domain (rest looked up from reference TRBV28 and TRBJ1-4): DVKVTQSSRYLVKRTGEKVFLECVQDMDHENMFWYRQDPGLGLRLIYFSYDVKMKEKGDIPEGYSVSREKKERFSLILESASTNQTSMYLCASRRAGSRDEKLFFGSGTQLSVL.

At least ten counts were recorded for this clonotype. This chain connects TRBV20-1 to TRBJ2-5; 10 bases line up with TRBD2. With V trimmed by 5 bases and J by 7 bases, 13 bases remained unmatched. Looked up from germline, CDR1 is DFQATT and CDR2 is SNEGSKA (reference sequence). The CDR3 spans 15 residues. The CDR3 here is CSAVGTSVPGGTQYF. As DNA, the CDR3 is TGCAGTGCTGTCGGGACTAGCGTGCCGGGTGGGACCCAGTACTTC.

The rearrangement joins TRBV25-1 to TRBJ2-4, with D maybe TRBD2 (5 bases). The V gene's germline CDR1 is MGHDK and CDR2 SYGVNS. This CDR3 spans 12 amino acids. Trimming pared 8 bases from V and 7 bases from J, leaving 12 bases between. Written as DNA, the CDR3 is TGTGCCAGCCGCAATAGCGCTAACATTCAGTACTTC. Protein: CASRNSANIQYF.